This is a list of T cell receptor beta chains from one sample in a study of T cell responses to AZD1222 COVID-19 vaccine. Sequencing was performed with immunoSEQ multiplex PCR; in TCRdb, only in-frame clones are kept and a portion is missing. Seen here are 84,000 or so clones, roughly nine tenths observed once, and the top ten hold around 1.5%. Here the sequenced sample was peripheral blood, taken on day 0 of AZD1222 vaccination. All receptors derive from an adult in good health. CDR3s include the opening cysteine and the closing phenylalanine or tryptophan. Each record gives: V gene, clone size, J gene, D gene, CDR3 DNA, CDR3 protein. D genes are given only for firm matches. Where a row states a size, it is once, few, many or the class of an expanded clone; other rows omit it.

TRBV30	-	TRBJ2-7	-	TGTGCCTGGACTACTAGCATCCACGAGCAGTACTTC	CAWTTSIHEQYF
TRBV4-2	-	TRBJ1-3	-	TGTGCCAGCAGCCCGGAGTCGGGCTCTGGAAACACCATATATTTT	CASSPESGSGNTIYF
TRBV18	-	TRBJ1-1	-	TGTGCCAGCTCACCCATAAGGGAGACTGAAGCTTTCTTT	CASSPIRETEAFF
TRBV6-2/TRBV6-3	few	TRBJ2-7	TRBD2	TGTGCCAGCAGCAAAGCGGGGACCTCCTACGAGCAGTACTTC	CASSKAGTSYEQYF
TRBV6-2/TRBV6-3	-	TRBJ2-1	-	TGTGCCAGCAGCCCGGGGCGGTCACTTTACAATGAGCAGTTCTTC	CASSPGRSLYNEQFF
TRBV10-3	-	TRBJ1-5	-	TGTGCCATCAGTGAACAGGGCGATCAGCCCCAGCATTTT	CAISEQGDQPQHF
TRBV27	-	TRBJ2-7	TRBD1	TGTGCCAGCAGTTTCAACAGGGGGCACGAGCAGTACTTC	CASSFNRGHEQYF
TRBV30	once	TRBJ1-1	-	TGTGCCTGGAGGAGGGAGTGGGTGGGGAACACTGAAGCTTTCTTT	CAWRREWVGNTEAFF
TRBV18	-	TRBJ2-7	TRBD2	TGTGCCAGCTCAGGACCGGGACTAGCGGGCGAGCAGTACTTC	CASSGPGLAGEQYF
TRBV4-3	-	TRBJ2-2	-	TGCGCCAGCAGCCAGGGTGGTGGGGCCGGGGAGCTGTTTTTT	CASSQGGGAGELFF
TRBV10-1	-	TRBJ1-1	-	TGCGCCAGCAGTTCGGGGGGCATCGGAGCTTTCTTT	CASSSGGIGAFF
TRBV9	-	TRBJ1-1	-	TGTGCCAGCAGCGTTTCCCCGGCCTTGAACACTGAAGCTTTCTTT	CASSVSPALNTEAFF
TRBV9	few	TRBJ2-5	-	TGTGCCAGCAGCCTCACAAGGGACGGGGAGACCCAGTACTTC	CASSLTRDGETQYF
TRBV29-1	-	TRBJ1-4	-	TGCAGCGTCGCGCCGGGACAAACTGCAACTAATGAAAAACTGTTTTTT	CSVAPGQTATNEKLFF
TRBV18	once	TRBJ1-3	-	TGTGCCAGCTCACCTGGAGACTGGGCTTCTGGAAACACCATATATTTT	CASSPGDWASGNTIYF
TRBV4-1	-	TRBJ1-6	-	TGCGCCAGCAGCCAAGGATACGATCAAGCGTCCTATAATTCACCCCTCCACTTT	CASSQGYDQASYNSPLHF
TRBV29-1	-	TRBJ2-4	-	TGCAGCGTTGGGACCCCGATACCCGTAGGCAAAAACATTCAGTACTTC	CSVGTPIPVGKNIQYF
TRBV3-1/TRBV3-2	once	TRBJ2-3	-	TGTGCCAGCAGCCAGGGTCTCGGGACCTCCGCAGATACGCAGTATTTT	CASSQGLGTSADTQYF
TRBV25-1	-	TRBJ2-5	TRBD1	TGTGCCAGCAGTGGGGGACAGGGGGCGGAGACCCAGTACTTC	CASSGGQGAETQYF
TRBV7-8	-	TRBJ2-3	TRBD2	TGTGCCAGCAGCTTAGCCGTCACTAGCGGGAGAACAGATACGCAGTATTTT	CASSLAVTSGRTDTQYF
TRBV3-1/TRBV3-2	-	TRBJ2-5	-	TGTGCCAGCAGCCAACGATCCCCCTGGGGCTCGGAGACCCAGTACTTC	CASSQRSPWGSETQYF
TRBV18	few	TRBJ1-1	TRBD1	TGTGCCAGCTCACCGTCTCGACAGGGCCTTACTGAAGCTTTCTTT	CASSPSRQGLTEAFF
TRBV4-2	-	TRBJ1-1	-	TGTGCCAGCAGCCAAGACAGAAACACTGAAGCTTTCTTT	CASSQDRNTEAFF
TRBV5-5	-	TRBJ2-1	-	TGTGCCAGCAGCCTACCCCGAACACCGGACAATGAGCAGTTCTTC	CASSLPRTPDNEQFF
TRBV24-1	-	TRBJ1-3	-	TGTGCCACCAGTGATAGGGGGGGCACCATATATTTT	CATSDRGGTIYF
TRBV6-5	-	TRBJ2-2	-	TGTGCCAGCACTCACTTCGGGGAGCTGTTTTTT	CASTHFGELFF
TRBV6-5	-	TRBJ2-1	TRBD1	TGTGCCACCAAGACAGGGGACAGACCTGAGCAGTTCTTC	CATKTGDRPEQFF
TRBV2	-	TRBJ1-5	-	TGTGCCAGCAGTGAAGCGCTCCGGGCCAATCAGCCCCAGCATTTT	CASSEALRANQPQHF
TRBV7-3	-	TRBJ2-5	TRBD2	TGTGCCAGCAGCTTCGGACTAGCGGGAGTAGAGACCCAGTACTTC	CASSFGLAGVETQYF
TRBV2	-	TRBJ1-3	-	TGTGCCAGCAGTGAAGCCCCGGTCCGCCTTTTAGCTGGAAACACCATATATTTT	CASSEAPVRLLAGNTIYF
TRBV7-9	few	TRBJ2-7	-	TGTGCCAGCAGTTCCCACCTGGGTATCTACGAGCAGTACTTC	CASSSHLGIYEQYF
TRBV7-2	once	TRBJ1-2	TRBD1	TGTGCCAGCAGCTTCTACCCGGGACAGGGGTATGGCTACACCTTC	CASSFYPGQGYGYTF
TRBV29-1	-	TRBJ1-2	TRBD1	TGCAGCGTTGAGGCGACGGGACAGAACTATGGCTACACCTTC	CSVEATGQNYGYTF
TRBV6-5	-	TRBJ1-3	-	TGTGCCAGCAGTTACAGCCGCGAAAGCTCTGGAAACACCATATATTTT	CASSYSRESSGNTIYF
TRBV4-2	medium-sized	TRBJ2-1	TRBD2	TGTGCCAGCAGGGGGACTAGCGGGAGCGGTGGGGGCAATGAGCAGTTCTTC	CASRGTSGSGGGNEQFF
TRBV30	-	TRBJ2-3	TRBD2	TGTGCCTGGAGTTGGGCTAGCGGGCGCACAGATACGCAGTATTTT	CAWSWASGRTDTQYF
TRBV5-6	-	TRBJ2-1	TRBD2	TGTGCCAGCAGCTTGGCCCTTCTAGCGGACCACAATGAGCAGTTCTTC	CASSLALLADHNEQFF
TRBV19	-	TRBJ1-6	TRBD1	TGTGCCAGTAGACGGACAGGGGATTCACCCCTCCACTTT	CASRRTGDSPLHF
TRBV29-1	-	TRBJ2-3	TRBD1	TGCAGCGTTGGACAGGGGGCTAGCACAGATACGCAGTATTTT	CSVGQGASTDTQYF
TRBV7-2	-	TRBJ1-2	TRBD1	TGTGCCAGCAGCTTAATCAGGGGGCGTGGCTACACCTTC	CASSLIRGRGYTF
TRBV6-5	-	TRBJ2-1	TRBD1	TGTGCCAGCAGTAGGGACAGCTCCTACAATGAGCAGTTCTTC	CASSRDSSYNEQFF
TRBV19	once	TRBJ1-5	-	TGTGCCAGTAGTATAGGACGGCGTTTAAGCAATCAGCCCCAGCATTTT	CASSIGRRLSNQPQHF
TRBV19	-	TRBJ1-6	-	TGTGCCAGTAGTAAAAAGAGATTTTCAGATTCACCCCTCCACTTT	CASSKKRFSDSPLHF
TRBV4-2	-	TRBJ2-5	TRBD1	TGTGCCAGCAGCCACGCGAAGGCCGGGACAGGGGGCTTGGAGACCCAGTACTTC	CASSHAKAGTGGLETQYF
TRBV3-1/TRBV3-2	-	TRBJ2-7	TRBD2	TGTGCCAGCAGCCAGGCCACGGGACTAGCGGGTGAGCAGTACTTC	CASSQATGLAGEQYF
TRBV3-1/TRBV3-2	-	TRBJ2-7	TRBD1	TGTGCCAGCTCTCAAGATGGGGACAGGGGTGGAGAGCAGTACTTC	CASSQDGDRGGEQYF
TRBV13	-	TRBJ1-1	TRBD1	TGTGCCAGCAGCGTTCCGGGACAGGGGGTAGACACTGAAGCTTTCTTT	CASSVPGQGVDTEAFF
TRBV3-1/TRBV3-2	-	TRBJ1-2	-	TGTGCCAGCAGCCAGCGGGACAAATATAACTATGGCTACACCTTC	CASSQRDKYNYGYTF
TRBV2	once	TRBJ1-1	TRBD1	TGTGCCAGCAGCAAGACAGGGAAGAACACTGAAGCTTTCTTT	CASSKTGKNTEAFF
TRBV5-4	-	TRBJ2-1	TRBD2	TGTGCCAGCAGCTTGTTAGCCCTAGCGGGCCCTAATGAGCAGTTCTTC	CASSLLALAGPNEQFF
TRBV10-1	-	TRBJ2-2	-	TGCGCCAGCAGTGAGTCGAAGGCCGACACCGGGGAGCTGTTTTTT	CASSESKADTGELFF
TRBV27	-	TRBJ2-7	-	TGTGCCACCGCGGGTCTAGTTTCCTACGAGCAGTACTTC	CATAGLVSYEQYF
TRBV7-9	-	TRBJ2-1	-	TGTGCCAGCAGCTTACTCAATGAGCAGTTCTTC	CASSLLNEQFF
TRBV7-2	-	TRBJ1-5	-	TGTGCCAGCAGCTCCCAGTTCGACCAGCCCCAGCATTTT	CASSSQFDQPQHF
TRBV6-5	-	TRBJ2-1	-	TGTGCCAGCAGTCTTCGGACAGCATCCTACAATGAGCAGTTCTTC	CASSLRTASYNEQFF